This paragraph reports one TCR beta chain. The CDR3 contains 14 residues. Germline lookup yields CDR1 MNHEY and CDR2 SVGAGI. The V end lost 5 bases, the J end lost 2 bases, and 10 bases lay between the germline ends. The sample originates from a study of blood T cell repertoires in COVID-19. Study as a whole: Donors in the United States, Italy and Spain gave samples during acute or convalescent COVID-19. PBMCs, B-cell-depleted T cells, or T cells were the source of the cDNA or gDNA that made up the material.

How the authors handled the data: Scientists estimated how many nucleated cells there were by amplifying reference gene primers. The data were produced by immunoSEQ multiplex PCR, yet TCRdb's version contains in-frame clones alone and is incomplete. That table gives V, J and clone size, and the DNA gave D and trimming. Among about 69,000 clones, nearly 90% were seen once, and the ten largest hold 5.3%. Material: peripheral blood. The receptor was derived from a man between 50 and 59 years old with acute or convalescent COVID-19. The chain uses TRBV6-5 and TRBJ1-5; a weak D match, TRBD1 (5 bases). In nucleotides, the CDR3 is TGTGCCAGCAGTAAATGGGGCGGCAATCAGCCCCAGCATTTT. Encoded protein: CASSKWGGNQPQHF.